This is a list of T cell receptor beta chains from one sample in a study of blood T cells in healthy people across ages. TCRdb redid the calling of the 5' RACE reads with MiXCR, one entry per CDR3 protein. The repertoire has some 640,000 distinct CDR3 sequences, about 30% of them found once; the top ten carry 15% to 18%. The material sequenced was blood. These TCRs come from an elderly woman in good health. The CDR3 runs from the conserved cysteine through the conserved F or W. A D gene is named only where the DNA matches it firmly. A row's size may be missing; if present it is once, few, many or a size class.

clone size,V gene,D gene,J gene,CDR3 protein,CDR3 DNA
few,TRBV30,TRBD1,TRBJ2-3,CAWIRGQGDTQYF,TGTGCCTGGATAAGGGGGCAAGGAGATACGCAGTATTTT
many,TRBV6-5,-,TRBJ1-2,CASRGPSVNYGYTF,TGTGCCAGCAGGGGCCCTTCAGTTAACTATGGCTACACCTTC
-,TRBV5-1,-,TRBJ2-1,CASSSAHEQFF,TGCGCCAGCAGCTCGGCCCATGAGCAGTTCTTC
many,TRBV12-3/TRBV12-4,-,TRBJ2-7,CASSLHTVYEQYF,TGTGCCAGCAGTTTACACACGGTCTACGAGCAGTACTTC
few,TRBV7-9,TRBD2,TRBJ2-1,CASSPLAGIYNEQFF,TGTGCCAGTAGCCCCCTAGCGGGAATCTACAATGAGCAGTTCTTC
-,TRBV19,-,TRBJ1-2,CASSPSRTRTGTLGYTF,TGTGCCAGTAGTCCCTCGCGTACCAGAACGGGAACTCTTGGCTACACCTTC
few,TRBV15,TRBD1,TRBJ2-3,CATSRSSAGQGAGDTQYF,TGTGCCACCAGCAGATCCAGCGCAGGACAGGGGGCAGGAGATACGCAGTATTTT
many,TRBV7-2,TRBD1,TRBJ2-7,CASSLDSGQISYEQYF,TGTGCCAGCAGCTTAGACTCGGGACAGATCTCCTACGAGCAGTACTTC
-,TRBV7-9,-,TRBJ1-6,CASSLLSGANSPLHF,TGTGCCAGCAGCCTATTATCAGGGGCGAATTCACCCCTCCACTTT
many,TRBV20-1,-,TRBJ2-7,CSAREGLILGEQYF,TGCAGTGCTAGAGAGGGCCTAATCCTTGGTGAGCAGTACTTC
-,TRBV12-3/TRBV12-4,-,TRBJ2-6,CASSLAQGRRSGANVRTF,TGTGCCAGCAGTTTAGCGCAAGGGCGGCGCTCTGGGGCCAACGTCCGGACTTTC
many,TRBV18,-,TRBJ1-2,CASSRATQFYGYTF,TGTGCCAGCTCACGAGCGACACAATTCTATGGCTACACCTTC
many,TRBV29-1,TRBD1,TRBJ1-2,CSVATGYYGYTF,TGCAGCGTTGCGACAGGGTACTATGGCTACACCTTC
many,TRBV30,TRBD1,TRBJ2-1,CAWSPGQGLNEQFF,TGTGCCTGGTCTCCGGGACAGGGGCTCAATGAGCAGTTCTTC
many,TRBV7-9,-,TRBJ2-1,CASSFGSSYNEQFF,TGTGCCAGCAGCTTCGGGAGCTCCTACAATGAGCAGTTCTTC
many,TRBV11-2,-,TRBJ2-1,CASSLGGNRMAEQFF,TGTGCCAGCAGCTTAGGGGGGAACAGGATGGCTGAGCAGTTCTTC
many,TRBV20-1,-,TRBJ1-4,CSAVGTERTNEKLFF,TGCAGTGCTGTCGGGACGGAGAGGACTAATGAAAAACTGTTTTTT